Listed below are T cell receptor beta chains from one sample, sequenced in a study of T-cell reconstitution after alpha-beta-depleted transplantation in children. TCRdb independently ran MiXCR on the PCR reads; one entry per CDR3 protein. The sample contains about 900,000 distinct CDR3 sequences, roughly 29% of which appear only once. The source was PBMCs, mostly from graft donor cells, collected 360 days after TCRalphabeta/CD19-depleted stem cell transplant. These receptors were obtained from a boy younger than two who had a stem cell transplant for SCID, so the T cells may come from the graft donor. The CDR3 runs from the conserved cysteine through the conserved F or W. The D gene is left open where the match is weak. Clone size is given for some rows only: seen once, a few or many times, or a class if the clone is expanded.

CDR3: CASSWQGSWETQYF
DNA: TGCGCCAGCAGCTGGCAGGGAAGTTGGGAGACCCAGTACTTC
D: -
V: TRBV5-1
J: TRBJ2-5
size: few

CDR3: CASSVGGTLSHEQFF
DNA: TGTGCCAGCAGTGTTGGAGGGACCCTCTCCCATGAGCAGTTCTTC
D: -
V: TRBV6-2/TRBV6-3
J: TRBJ2-1
size: few

CDR3: CASSPTQTTQGGQPQHF
DNA: TGTGCCAGCAGCCCTACGCAGACAACACAGGGGGGACAGCCCCAGCATTTT
D: TRBD1
V: TRBV12-3/TRBV12-4
J: TRBJ1-5
size: -

CDR3: CASSLGEKQFF
DNA: TGTGCCAGCAGCTTAGGGGAAAAGCAGTTCTTC
D: -
V: TRBV13
J: TRBJ2-1
size: -

CDR3: CASSLGGVSSYNEQFF
DNA: TGTGCCAGCAGCTTAGGGGGGGTTTCCTCCTACAATGAGCAGTTCTTC
D: -
V: TRBV7-8
J: TRBJ2-1
size: few

CDR3: CASSFHRALSYEQYF
DNA: TGTGCCAGCAGCTTCCACAGGGCACTCTCCTACGAGCAGTACTTC
D: -
V: TRBV5-5
J: TRBJ2-7
size: -

CDR3: CASSLLGGGPEETQYF
DNA: TGTGCCAGCAGCTTATTGGGCGGGGGGCCTGAAGAGACCCAGTACTTC
D: TRBD2
V: TRBV7-9
J: TRBJ2-5
size: -

CDR3: CASRRRGSPTDTQYF
DNA: TGTGCCAGCCGGAGAAGGGGCAGCCCCACAGATACGCAGTATTTT
D: -
V: TRBV6-1
J: TRBJ2-3
size: few

CDR3: CASSKRGPTGELFF
DNA: TGTGCCAGCAGCAAAAGGGGCCCTACCGGGGAGCTGTTTTTT
D: -
V: TRBV7-2
J: TRBJ2-2
size: -

CDR3: CASSQAPRGRGTGELFF
DNA: TGCGCCAGCAGCCAGGCACCCAGGGGGCGCGGTACCGGGGAGCTGTTTTTT
D: TRBD1
V: TRBV4-1
J: TRBJ2-2
size: -

CDR3: CASSVSRSNVADTQYF
DNA: TGTGCCAGCAGCGTCTCTAGGAGCAACGTCGCAGATACGCAGTATTTT
D: -
V: TRBV9
J: TRBJ2-3
size: -

CDR3: CASSLLGLGGAFF
DNA: TGTGCCAGCAGTCTCCTGGGTCTCGGGGGAGCTTTCTTT
D: -
V: TRBV12-3/TRBV12-4
J: TRBJ1-1
size: few

CDR3: CASTPLQGDRLSEQYF
DNA: TGTGCCAGCACCCCTCTACAGGGAGATAGACTAAGCGAGCAGTACTTC
D: -
V: TRBV2
J: TRBJ2-7
size: few

CDR3: CASSQDLTYTDTQYF
DNA: TGTGCCAGCAGCCAAGATCTGACCTACACAGATACGCAGTATTTT
D: -
V: TRBV14
J: TRBJ2-3
size: -

CDR3: CATSRDYQPQHF
DNA: TGTGCCACCAGCAGAGACTATCAGCCCCAGCATTTT
D: -
V: TRBV15
J: TRBJ1-5
size: -

CDR3: CSPERGGTDTQYF
DNA: TGCAGTCCCGAGCGGGGGGGCACAGATACGCAGTATTTT
D: TRBD2
V: TRBV20-1
J: TRBJ2-3
size: few

CDR3: CSAREEETQYF
DNA: TGCAGTGCTAGAGAGGAGGAGACCCAGTACTTC
D: -
V: TRBV20-1
J: TRBJ2-5
size: -

CDR3: CASSGRDYTGELFF
DNA: TGCGCCAGCAGCGGCAGGGATTACACCGGGGAGCTGTTTTTT
D: -
V: TRBV5-1
J: TRBJ2-2
size: -

CDR3: CASSYSPLLGYEAFF
DNA: TGTGCCAGCAGTTACTCGCCCCTCTTGGGATATGAAGCTTTCTTT
D: -
V: TRBV6-5
J: TRBJ1-1
size: few

CDR3: CSAEGTGVQPQHF
DNA: TGCAGTGCAGAGGGGACTGGGGTTCAGCCCCAGCATTTT
D: -
V: TRBV20-1
J: TRBJ1-5
size: -

CDR3: CASRRGPPTDTQYF
DNA: TGTGCCAGCCGCAGGGGGCCCCCCACAGATACGCAGTATTTT
D: TRBD1
V: TRBV12-3/TRBV12-4
J: TRBJ2-3
size: -

CDR3: CSASTGDGYNEQFF
DNA: TGCAGTGCTAGCACAGGGGACGGCTACAATGAGCAGTTCTTC
D: TRBD1
V: TRBV20-1
J: TRBJ2-1
size: -

CDR3: CASSRDPFPDTQYF
DNA: TGTGCCAGCAGTCGGGACCCATTTCCAGATACGCAGTATTTT
D: -
V: TRBV6-1
J: TRBJ2-3
size: -

CDR3: CASSSGQGAREQFF
DNA: TGTGCCAGCAGCTCGGGACAGGGGGCTAGGGAGCAGTTCTTC
D: TRBD1
V: TRBV7-6
J: TRBJ2-1
size: -

CDR3: CASSSGRPWGEHDF
DNA: TGTGCCAGCAGCTCGGGACGTCCTTGGGGGGAGCATGACTTT
D: -
V: TRBV5-6
J: TRBJ1-1
size: -

CDR3: CASSRQGAGGELFF
DNA: TGCGCCAGCAGCCGGCAGGGGGCAGGAGGGGAGCTGTTTTTT
D: TRBD1
V: TRBV4-1
J: TRBJ2-2
size: few

CDR3: CASSQDLLYNEQFF
DNA: TGTGCCAGCAGCCAAGATTTGCTTTACAATGAGCAGTTCTTC
D: -
V: TRBV4-2
J: TRBJ2-1
size: -

CDR3: CASSATRGQETQYF
DNA: TGTGCCAGCAGCGCCACGCGTGGCCAGGAGACCCAGTACTTC
D: -
V: TRBV7-9
J: TRBJ2-5
size: -

CDR3: CASRNRASSYNEQFF
DNA: TGTGCCAGCAGAAACCGGGCCAGCTCCTACAATGAGCAGTTCTTC
D: -
V: TRBV5-5
J: TRBJ2-1
size: few

CDR3: CASVPGQGKYEQYF
DNA: TGCGCCAGCGTTCCGGGACAGGGAAAGTACGAGCAGTACTTC
D: TRBD1
V: TRBV5-1
J: TRBJ2-7
size: -

CDR3: CASTLSGRQGNEQFF
DNA: TGTGCCAGCACCTTATCGGGGAGGCAGGGCAATGAGCAGTTCTTC
D: -
V: TRBV9
J: TRBJ2-1
size: few

CDR3: CASSFSLARSLQETQYF
DNA: TGTGCCAGCAGTTTCAGTCTAGCGCGCTCGCTCCAAGAGACCCAGTACTTC
D: -
V: TRBV28
J: TRBJ2-5
size: few

CDR3: CASGGFAGGQYF
DNA: TGTGCTAGTGGCGGATTTGCGGGGGGGCAGTATTTT
D: TRBD2
V: TRBV12-5
J: TRBJ2-3
size: -

CDR3: CASTLRGSTGELFF
DNA: TGTGCCAGCACCCTCAGGGGGAGCACCGGGGAGCTGTTTTTT
D: TRBD1
V: TRBV7-2
J: TRBJ2-2
size: few

CDR3: CASTGDSTEAFF
DNA: TGTGCCAGCACAGGGGACAGCACTGAAGCTTTCTTT
D: TRBD1
V: TRBV7-9
J: TRBJ1-1
size: -

CDR3: CASSSSRGSGGASTDTQYF
DNA: TGCGCCAGCTCGTCATCTAGGGGTAGCGGGGGGGCTAGCACAGATACGCAGTATTTT
D: TRBD2
V: TRBV5-1
J: TRBJ2-3
size: -

CDR3: CASSYSGNPDKISYNEQFF
DNA: TGTGCCAGCAGTTACAGTGGTAATCCGGATAAAATCTCCTACAATGAGCAGTTCTTC
D: -
V: TRBV2
J: TRBJ2-1
size: many

CDR3: CASSLGTVAIRGNEQFF
DNA: TGTGCCAGCAGCTTAGGCACAGTGGCCATACGAGGCAATGAGCAGTTCTTC
D: -
V: TRBV7-8
J: TRBJ2-1
size: -

CDR3: CASRPRGARDTQYF
DNA: TGCGCCAGCAGACCCCGGGGGGCGAGGGATACGCAGTATTTT
D: -
V: TRBV4-1
J: TRBJ2-3
size: few

CDR3: CASSRTGGGFWAFF
DNA: TGTGCCAGCAGCCGAACAGGGGGCGGATTTTGGGCTTTCTTT
D: TRBD1
V: TRBV7-2
J: TRBJ1-1
size: few

CDR3: CASSLFQGSYEQYF
DNA: TGCGCCAGCAGCTTATTCCAGGGCTCCTACGAGCAGTACTTC
D: -
V: TRBV5-1
J: TRBJ2-7
size: -

CDR3: CASSEAELSGNTIYF
DNA: TGTGCCAGCAGTGAAGCAGAGCTCTCTGGAAACACCATATATTTT
D: -
V: TRBV6-1
J: TRBJ1-3
size: few

CDR3: CASSLGLAPHYEQYF
DNA: TGTGCCAGCTCACTCGGACTAGCGCCCCACTACGAGCAGTACTTC
D: TRBD2
V: TRBV18
J: TRBJ2-7
size: few

CDR3: CASSLLAGTGELFF
DNA: TGTGCCAGCAGCCTACTAGCGGGGACCGGGGAGCTGTTTTTT
D: TRBD2
V: TRBV6-1
J: TRBJ2-2
size: few

CDR3: CASSLLGLAKNIQYF
DNA: TGTGCCAGCAGCTTGCTAGGACTAGCCAAAAACATTCAGTACTTC
D: -
V: TRBV5-6
J: TRBJ2-4
size: -

CDR3: CASSPTTSGNTIYF
DNA: TGTGCCAGCAGCCCGACGACCTCTGGAAACACCATATATTTT
D: -
V: TRBV3-1
J: TRBJ1-3
size: -

CDR3: CASTLFWQGEETQYF
DNA: TGTGCCAGCACCCTTTTTTGGCAGGGAGAGGAGACCCAGTACTTC
D: -
V: TRBV4-2
J: TRBJ2-5
size: -

CDR3: CASRAQGEPPLNYGYTF
DNA: TGTGCCAGCAGGGCGCAGGGGGAGCCTCCCCTTAACTATGGCTACACCTTC
D: TRBD1
V: TRBV25-1
J: TRBJ1-2
size: many

CDR3: CASSGLSGTGITEQYF
DNA: TGTGCCAGCAGCGGATTGTCCGGGACAGGTATCACCGAGCAGTACTTC
D: TRBD1
V: TRBV9
J: TRBJ2-7
size: once

CDR3: CASSVEGRGETDTQYF
DNA: TGTGCCAGCAGCGTAGAAGGCAGGGGCGAGACAGATACGCAGTATTTT
D: -
V: TRBV9
J: TRBJ2-3
size: -

CDR3: CASSQDSRNMNTEAFF
DNA: TGTGCCAGCAGCCAAGATTCCCGGAACATGAACACTGAAGCTTTCTTT
D: -
V: TRBV3-1
J: TRBJ1-1
size: -

CDR3: CASTYSGGTDTQYF
DNA: TGTGCCAGCACCTATAGCGGGGGCACAGATACGCAGTATTTT
D: TRBD2
V: TRBV12-3/TRBV12-4
J: TRBJ2-3
size: few

CDR3: CASSLGSEYNEQFF
DNA: TGTGCCAGCAGCTTAGGGTCAGAGTACAATGAGCAGTTCTTC
D: -
V: TRBV7-8
J: TRBJ2-1
size: few

CDR3: CSATSGVTYEQYF
DNA: TGCAGTGCAACTAGCGGGGTGACCTACGAGCAGTACTTC
D: TRBD2
V: TRBV20-1
J: TRBJ2-7
size: once

CDR3: CAGGQGDYQPQHF
DNA: TGTGCCGGTGGACAGGGGGATTATCAGCCCCAGCATTTT
D: TRBD1
V: TRBV30
J: TRBJ1-5
size: -

CDR3: CSARDSEPRRAGNTIYF
DNA: TGCAGTGCTAGAGATTCAGAACCGAGGAGGGCTGGAAACACCATATATTTT
D: -
V: TRBV20-1
J: TRBJ1-3
size: few